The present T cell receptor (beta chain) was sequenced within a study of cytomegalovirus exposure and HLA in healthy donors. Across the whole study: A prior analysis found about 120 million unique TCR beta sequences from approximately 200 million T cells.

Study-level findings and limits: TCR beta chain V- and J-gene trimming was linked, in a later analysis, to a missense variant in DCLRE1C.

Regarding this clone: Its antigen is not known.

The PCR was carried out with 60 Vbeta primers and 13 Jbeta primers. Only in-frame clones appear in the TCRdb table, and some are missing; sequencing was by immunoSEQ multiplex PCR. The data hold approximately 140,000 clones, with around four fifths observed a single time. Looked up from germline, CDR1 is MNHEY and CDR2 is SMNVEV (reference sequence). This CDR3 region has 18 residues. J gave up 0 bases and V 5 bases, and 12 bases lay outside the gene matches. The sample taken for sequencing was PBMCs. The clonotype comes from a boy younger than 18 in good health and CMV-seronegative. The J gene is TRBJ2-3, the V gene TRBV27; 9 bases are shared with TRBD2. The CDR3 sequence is CASSPIFGLASSTDTQYF. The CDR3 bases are TGTGCCAGCAGTCCCATCTTTGGACTAGCGTCTAGCACAGATACGCAGTATTTT.